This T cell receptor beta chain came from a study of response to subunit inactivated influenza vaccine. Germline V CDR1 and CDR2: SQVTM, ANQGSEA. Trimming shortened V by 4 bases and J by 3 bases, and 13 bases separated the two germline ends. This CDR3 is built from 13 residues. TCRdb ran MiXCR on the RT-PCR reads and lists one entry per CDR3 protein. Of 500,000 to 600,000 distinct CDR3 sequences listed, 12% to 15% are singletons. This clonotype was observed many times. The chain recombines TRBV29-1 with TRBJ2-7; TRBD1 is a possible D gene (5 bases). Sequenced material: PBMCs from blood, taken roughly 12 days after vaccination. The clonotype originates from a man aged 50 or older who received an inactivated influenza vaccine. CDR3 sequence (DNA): TGCAGCGTTGTTGGGGCAGGTCTCTACGAGCAGTACTTC. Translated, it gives CSVVGAGLYEQYF.